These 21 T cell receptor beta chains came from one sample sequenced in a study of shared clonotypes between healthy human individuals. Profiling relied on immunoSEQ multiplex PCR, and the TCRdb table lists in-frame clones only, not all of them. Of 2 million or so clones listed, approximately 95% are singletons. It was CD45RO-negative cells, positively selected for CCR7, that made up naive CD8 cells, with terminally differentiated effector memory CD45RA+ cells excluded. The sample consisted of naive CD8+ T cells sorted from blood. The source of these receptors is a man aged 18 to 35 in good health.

The CDR3 here is CASSWRGTQPQHF. The CDR3 DNA reads as TGTGCCAGCAGTTGGCGGGGAACTCAGCCCCAGCATTTT. The chain uses TRBV6-5 and TRBJ1-5; D is ambiguous. The CDR3 is 13 residues long. Trimming removed 4 bases from V and 6 bases from J, with 10 bases in between. Germline-derived CDR1 and CDR2 are MNHEY and SVGAGI.

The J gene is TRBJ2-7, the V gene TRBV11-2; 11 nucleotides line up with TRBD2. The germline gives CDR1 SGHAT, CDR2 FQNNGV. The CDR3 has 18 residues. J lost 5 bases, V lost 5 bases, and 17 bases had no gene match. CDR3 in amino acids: CASSPRVAGGLLRHEQYF. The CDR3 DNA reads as TGTGCCAGCAGCCCCCGGGTAGCGGGAGGGCTATTGAGGCACGAGCAGTACTTC.

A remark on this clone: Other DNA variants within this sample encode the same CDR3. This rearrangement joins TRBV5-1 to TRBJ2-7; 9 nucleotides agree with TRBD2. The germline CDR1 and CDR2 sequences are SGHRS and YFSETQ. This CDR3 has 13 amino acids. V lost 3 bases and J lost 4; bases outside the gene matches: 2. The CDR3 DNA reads TGCGCCAGCAGCTCGGGACTAGCTTACGAGCAGTACTTC. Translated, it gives CASSSGLAYEQYF.

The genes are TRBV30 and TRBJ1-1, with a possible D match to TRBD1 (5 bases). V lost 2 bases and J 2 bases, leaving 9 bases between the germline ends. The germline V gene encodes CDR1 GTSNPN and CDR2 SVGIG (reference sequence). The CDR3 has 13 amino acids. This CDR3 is CAWSLDSNTEAFF. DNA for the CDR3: TGTGCCTGGAGTTTAGACAGTAACACTGAAGCTTTCTTT.

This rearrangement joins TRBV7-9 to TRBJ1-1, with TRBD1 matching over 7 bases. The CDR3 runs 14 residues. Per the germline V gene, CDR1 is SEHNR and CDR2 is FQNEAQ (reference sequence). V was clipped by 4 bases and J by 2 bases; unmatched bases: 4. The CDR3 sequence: CASSSAGGNTEAFF. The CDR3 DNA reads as TGTGCCAGCAGCTCCGCAGGGGGAAACACTGAAGCTTTCTTT. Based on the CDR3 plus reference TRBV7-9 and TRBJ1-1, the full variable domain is DTGVSQNPRHKITKRGQNVTFRCDPISEHNRLYWYRQTLGQGPEFLTYFQNEAQLEKSRLLSDRFSAERPKGSFSTLEIQRTEQGDSAMYLCASSSAGGNTEAFFGQGTRLTVV.

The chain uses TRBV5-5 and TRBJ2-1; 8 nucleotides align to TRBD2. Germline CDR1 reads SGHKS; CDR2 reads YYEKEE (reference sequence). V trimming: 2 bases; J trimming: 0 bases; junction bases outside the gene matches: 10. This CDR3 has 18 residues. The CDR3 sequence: CASSFGRKRESSYNEQFF. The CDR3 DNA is TGTGCCAGCAGCTTCGGAAGGAAGCGGGAGAGCTCCTACAATGAGCAGTTCTTC.

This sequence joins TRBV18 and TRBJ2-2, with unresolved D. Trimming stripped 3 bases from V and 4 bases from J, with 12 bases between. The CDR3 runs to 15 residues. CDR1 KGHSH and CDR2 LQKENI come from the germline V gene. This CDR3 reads CASSPVLELTGELFF. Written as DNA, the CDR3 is TGTGCCAGCTCACCGGTCCTAGAGCTCACCGGGGAGCTGTTTTTT.

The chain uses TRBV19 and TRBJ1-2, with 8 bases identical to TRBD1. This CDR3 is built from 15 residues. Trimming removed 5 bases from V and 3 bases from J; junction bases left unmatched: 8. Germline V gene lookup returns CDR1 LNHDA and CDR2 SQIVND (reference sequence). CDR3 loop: CASSSSRGQDYGYTF. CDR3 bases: TGTGCCAGTAGTTCTTCCAGGGGACAGGACTATGGCTACACCTTC.

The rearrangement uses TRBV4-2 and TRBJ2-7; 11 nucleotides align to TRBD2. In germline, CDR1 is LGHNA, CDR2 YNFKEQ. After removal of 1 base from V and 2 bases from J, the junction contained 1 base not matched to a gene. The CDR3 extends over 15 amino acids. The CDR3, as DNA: TGTGCCAGCAGCCAAGGTAGCGGGGGGGCCTACGAGCAGTACTTC. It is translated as CASSQGSGGAYEQYF.

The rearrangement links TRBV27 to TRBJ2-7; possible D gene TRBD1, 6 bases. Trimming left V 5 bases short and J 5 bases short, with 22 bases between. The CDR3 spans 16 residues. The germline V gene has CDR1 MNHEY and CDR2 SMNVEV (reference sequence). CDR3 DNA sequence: TGTGCCAGCAGTCATTTAACAGGGAGTCTAGCCCACGAGCAGTACTTC. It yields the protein CASSHLTGSLAHEQYF.

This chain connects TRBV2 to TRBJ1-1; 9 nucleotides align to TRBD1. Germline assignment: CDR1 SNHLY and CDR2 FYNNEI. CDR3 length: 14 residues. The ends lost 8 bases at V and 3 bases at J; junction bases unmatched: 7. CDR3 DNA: TGTGCCAGCGGACAGGGGCTGTGGGACACTGAAGCTTTCTTT. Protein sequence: CASGQGLWDTEAFF. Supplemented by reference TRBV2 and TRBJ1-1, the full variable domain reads EPEVTQTPSHQVTQMGQEVILRCVPISNHLYFYWYRQILGQKVEFLVSFYNNEISEKSEIFDDQFSVERPDGSNFTLKIRSTKLEDSAMYFCASGQGLWDTEAFFGQGTRLTVV.

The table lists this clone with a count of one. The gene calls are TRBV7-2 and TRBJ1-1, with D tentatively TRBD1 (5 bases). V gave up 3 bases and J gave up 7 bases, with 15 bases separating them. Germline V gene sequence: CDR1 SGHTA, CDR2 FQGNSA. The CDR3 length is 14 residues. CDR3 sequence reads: CASSFSGTTGEAFF. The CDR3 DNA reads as TGTGCCAGCAGCTTTTCCGGGACGACGGGTGAAGCTTTCTTT.

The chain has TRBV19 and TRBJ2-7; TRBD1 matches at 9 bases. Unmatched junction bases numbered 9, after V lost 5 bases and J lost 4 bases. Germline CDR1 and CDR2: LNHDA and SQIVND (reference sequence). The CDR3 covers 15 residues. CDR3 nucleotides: TGTGCCAGTAGTTCACCGGGACAGGGTGGGTACGAGCAGTACTTC. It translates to CASSSPGQGGYEQYF.

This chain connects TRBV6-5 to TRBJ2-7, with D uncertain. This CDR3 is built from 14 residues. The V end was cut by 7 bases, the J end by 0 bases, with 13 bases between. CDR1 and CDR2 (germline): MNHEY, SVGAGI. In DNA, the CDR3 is TGTGCCAGCATTTCCTTCGGGTCCTCCTACGAGCAGTACTTC. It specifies CASISFGSSYEQYF.

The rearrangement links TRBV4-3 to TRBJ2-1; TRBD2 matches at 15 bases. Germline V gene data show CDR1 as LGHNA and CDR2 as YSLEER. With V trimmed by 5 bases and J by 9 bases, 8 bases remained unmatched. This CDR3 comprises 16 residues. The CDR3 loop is CASSAGLAGGFSEQFF. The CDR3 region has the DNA TGCGCCAGCAGCGCGGGACTAGCGGGAGGCTTCTCTGAGCAGTTCTTC.

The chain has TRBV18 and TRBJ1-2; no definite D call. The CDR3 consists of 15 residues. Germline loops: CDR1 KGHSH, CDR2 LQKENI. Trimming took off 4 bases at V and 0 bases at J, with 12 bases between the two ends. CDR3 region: CASSLPISANYGYTF. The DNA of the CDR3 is TGTGCCAGCTCACTACCTATTTCAGCTAACTATGGCTACACCTTC.

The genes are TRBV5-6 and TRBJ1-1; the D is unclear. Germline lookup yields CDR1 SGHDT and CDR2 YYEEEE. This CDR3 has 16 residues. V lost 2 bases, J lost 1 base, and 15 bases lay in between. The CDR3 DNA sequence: TGTGCCAGCAGCTTCAAGCCTTCCGCGAGGAACACTGAAGCTTTCTTT. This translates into CASSFKPSARNTEAFF.

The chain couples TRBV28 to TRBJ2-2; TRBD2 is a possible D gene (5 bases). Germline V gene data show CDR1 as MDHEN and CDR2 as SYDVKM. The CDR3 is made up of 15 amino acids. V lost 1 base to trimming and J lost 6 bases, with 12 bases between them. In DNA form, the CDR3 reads TGTGCCAGCAGTTTATTCGGGATTCGGGCCGGGGAGCTGTTTTTT. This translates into CASSLFGIRAGELFF.

The CDR3 sequence is CASSQSGRANYGYTF. The CDR3 bases are TGTGCCAGCAGCCAGTCAGGGAGAGCTAACTATGGCTACACCTTC. V is TRBV14 and J is TRBJ1-2; D perhaps matches TRBD1 (5 bases). The CDR3 is 15 amino acids. Germline CDR1 SGHDN, CDR2 FVKESK. The V and J ends lost 3 bases and 0 bases respectively, with 11 bases between them.

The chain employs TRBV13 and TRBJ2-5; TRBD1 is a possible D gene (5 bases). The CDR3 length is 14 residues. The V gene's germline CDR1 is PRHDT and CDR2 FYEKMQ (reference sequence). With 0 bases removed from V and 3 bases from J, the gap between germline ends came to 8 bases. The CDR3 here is CASSLGGQEETQYF. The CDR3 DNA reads TGTGCCAGCAGCTTAGGGGGGCAGGAAGAGACCCAGTACTTC. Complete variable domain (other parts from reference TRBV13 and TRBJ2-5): AAGVIQSPRHLIKEKRETATLKCYPIPRHDTVYWYQQGPGQDPQFLISFYEKMQSDKGSIPDRFSAQQFSDYHSELNMSSLELGDSALYFCASSLGGQEETQYFGPGTRLLVL.

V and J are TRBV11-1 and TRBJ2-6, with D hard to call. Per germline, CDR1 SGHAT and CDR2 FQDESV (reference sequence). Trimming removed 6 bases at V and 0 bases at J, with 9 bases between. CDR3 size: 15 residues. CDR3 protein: CASRREDSGANVLTF. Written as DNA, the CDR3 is TGTGCCAGCAGACGAGAAGACTCTGGGGCCAACGTCCTGACTTTC.